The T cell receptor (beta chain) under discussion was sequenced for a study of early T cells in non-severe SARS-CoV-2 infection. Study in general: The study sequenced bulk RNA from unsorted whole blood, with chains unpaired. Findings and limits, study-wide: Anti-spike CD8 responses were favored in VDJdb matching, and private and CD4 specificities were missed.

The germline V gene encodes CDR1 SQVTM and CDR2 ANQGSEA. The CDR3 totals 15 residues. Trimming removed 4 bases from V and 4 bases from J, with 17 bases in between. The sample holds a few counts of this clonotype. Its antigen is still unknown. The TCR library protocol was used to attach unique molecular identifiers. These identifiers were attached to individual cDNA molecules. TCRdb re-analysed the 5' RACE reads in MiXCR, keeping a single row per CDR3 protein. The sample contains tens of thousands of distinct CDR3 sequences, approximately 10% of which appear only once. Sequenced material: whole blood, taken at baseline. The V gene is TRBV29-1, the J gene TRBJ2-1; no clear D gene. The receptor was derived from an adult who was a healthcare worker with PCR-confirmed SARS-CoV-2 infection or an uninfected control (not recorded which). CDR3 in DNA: TGCAGCGTTGTACCCGCCTCGGAACCTTACAATGAGCAGTTCTTC. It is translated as CSVVPASEPYNEQFF.